Each of the 28 T cell receptor beta chains below was sequenced from the same sample in a study of graft-versus-host responses after intestinal transplantation. Only in-frame clones appear in the TCRdb table, and some are missing; sequencing was by immunoSEQ multiplex PCR. This table holds 4,600 or so clones, about a quarter found once. Here the sequenced sample was alloreactive CD4+ T cells from a mixed lymphocyte reaction culture, taken before intestinal transplant. Subset here: CFSE-low proliferating T cells sorted from approximately 6-day pre-transplant mixed lymphocyte reaction (GvH or HvG direction). These receptors were taken from a human patient who received an intestinal transplant.

This clone is categorized as medium-sized (0.01 to 0.1%). The chain couples TRBV28 to TRBJ1-4, with D perhaps matching TRBD1 (5 bases). Germline lookup yields CDR1 MDHEN and CDR2 SYDVKM. The CDR3 covers 15 residues. The V and J ends lost 4 bases and 8 bases respectively, with 17 bases between them. Here the CDR3 reads CASSSRRDRGEKLFF. The CDR3 region has the DNA TGTGCCAGCAGTTCGCGCCGGGACCGAGGGGAAAAACTGTTTTTT.

Here the CDR3 DNA reads TGTGCCAGCAGCCAAGTTGAGGGGCGGAGGTCACCCCTCCACTTT. Protein: CASSQVEGRRSPLHF. V usage is TRBV4-2 and J usage is TRBJ1-6; D is perhaps TRBD1 (5 bases). The CDR3 consists of 15 residues. Germline lookup yields CDR1 LGHNA and CDR2 YNFKEQ. Trimming removed 1 base at V and 10 bases at J, with 14 bases between.

The chain couples TRBV5-1 to TRBJ1-5, with 10 nucleotides matching TRBD1. Germline CDR1 and CDR2: SGHRS and YFSETQ. The trim removed 3 bases at V and 6 bases at J, leaving 12 bases unmatched. The length of the CDR3 is 17 residues. The CDR3 region is CASSSLPDRGKGQPQHF. CDR3 bases: TGCGCCAGCAGCTCCCTACCGGACAGGGGGAAAGGTCAGCCCCAGCATTTT.

This chain connects TRBV5-1 to TRBJ2-3; 9 bases line up with TRBD1. This CDR3 comprises 15 residues. The germline gives CDR1 SGHRS, CDR2 YFSETQ. The V and J ends lost 4 bases and 3 bases, in that order; junction bases with no gene match: 6. Written as DNA, the CDR3 is TGCGCCAGCAGCGTAAACAGGGGGCGTACAGATACGCAGTATTTT. It translates to CASSVNRGRTDTQYF. The complete variable domain, with remaining parts taken from reference TRBV5-1 and TRBJ2-3, reads KAGVTQTPRYLIKTRGQQVTLSCSPISGHRSVSWYQQTPGQGLQFLFEYFSETQRNKGNFPGRFSGRQFSNSRSEMNVSTLELGDSALYLCASSVNRGRTDTQYFGPGTRLTVL.

The rearrangement uses TRBV21-1 and TRBJ2-5; TRBD1 was called by the table and not checked on the DNA. TRBV21-1 represents a pseudogene. This CDR3 spans 14 amino acids. CDR3 sequence: CASSIDRGQETQYF. The CDR3 DNA is TGTGCCAGCAGCATCGACAGGGGGCAAGAGACCCAGTACTTC.

The CDR3 region has the DNA TGTGCCAGCAGCTTCCACCAAAGCTATGGCTACACCTTC. Its translation is CASSFHQSYGYTF. V usage is TRBV5-4 and J usage is TRBJ1-2; no definite D call. CDR1 and CDR2 from the germline V gene are SGHNT and YYREEE (reference sequence). The ends were cut back, 2 bases at V and 4 bases at J, with 9 bases in the middle. The length of the CDR3 is 13 residues.

The chain carries TRBV6-5 and TRBJ2-5; 9 bases fit TRBD2. The CDR3 totals 15 residues. The germline V gene has CDR1 MNHEY and CDR2 SVGAGI. Losses at the gene ends were 1 base for V and 7 bases for J; bases not matched to a gene: 7. CDR3 protein: CASSYFSGGRGTQYF. The CDR3 nucleotides read TGTGCCAGCAGTTACTTTAGCGGGGGCCGGGGGACCCAGTACTTC.

As concerns this clone: This likely reflects a read error, since a far larger clone is one base away. This chain joins TRBV11-2 and TRBJ1-4; possibly TRBD1 for D (5 bases). The length of the CDR3 is 14 residues. Per germline, CDR1 SGHAT and CDR2 FQNNGV. Trimming removed 1 base at V and 14 bases at J, with 17 bases between. The CDR3 DNA reads TGTGCCAGCAGCTTAGTGGACACCGTTGCAAATCTGTTTTTT. Translated: CASSLVDTVANLFF.

This clone was observed a few times. The chain couples TRBV5-1 to TRBJ1-6; D call uncertain. The CDR3 length is 14 residues. Trimming removed 1 base at V and 4 bases at J, with 6 bases between. From germline, CDR1 is SGHRS and CDR2 YFSETQ. The CDR3 sequence: CASSLPEYNSPLHF. In DNA form, the CDR3 reads TGCGCCAGCAGCTTGCCGGAGTATAATTCACCCCTCCACTTT.

With respect to this clone: A read error is possible here, since a much larger clone lies one base away. J is TRBJ1-6 and V is TRBV7-3; maybe TRBD1 (5 bases). V gave up 5 bases and J gave up 9 bases, with 17 bases separating them. This CDR3 contains 15 residues. Germline values: CDR1 SGHTA, CDR2 FQGTGA. The CDR3 here is CASSATVTMGSPLHF. In DNA form, the CDR3 reads TGTGCCAGCAGCGCGACAGTGACGATGGGTTCACCCCTCCACTTT.

The V and J genes are TRBV11-2 and TRBJ1-3; D gene uncertain. This CDR3 is 14 amino acids long. V was shortened by 5 bases and J by 4 bases, with 12 bases between the two germline ends. CDR1 and CDR2 (germline): SGHAT, FQNNGV. The CDR3 region is CASSNGEPGNTIYF. CDR3 coding DNA: TGTGCCAGCAGCAACGGGGAGCCAGGAAACACCATATATTTT.

This rearrangement joins TRBV7-3 to TRBJ2-1; D possibly corresponds to TRBD1 (5 bases). CDR1 is SGHTA and CDR2 is FQGTGA in the germline V gene. The V and J ends lost 0 bases and 10 bases respectively, with 13 bases between them. The CDR3 is 14 amino acids. DNA of the CDR3: TGTGCCAGCAGCTTAACTGGGCAGGGCTCAGAGCAGTTCTTC. This encodes CASSLTGQGSEQFF. Full variable domain (missing parts from reference TRBV7-3 and TRBJ2-1): GAGVSQTPSNKVTEKGKYVELRCDPISGHTALYWYRQSLGQGPEFLIYFQGTGAADDSGLPNDRFFAVRPEGSVSTLKIQRTERGDSAVYLCASSLTGQGSEQFFGPGTRLTVL.

J is TRBJ1-2 and V is TRBV4-1, with D maybe TRBD1 (5 bases). This CDR3 contains 17 residues. Germline V gene data show CDR1 as MGHRA and CDR2 as YSYEKL. V was trimmed by 0 bases and J by 4 bases, leaving 18 bases between them. CDR3 in DNA: TGCGCCAGCAGCCAAGATTGGGCGAGACAGCCACCCTATGGCTACACCTTC. Translated, it gives CASSQDWARQPPYGYTF.

The J gene is TRBJ1-3, the V gene TRBV15, with D unresolved. CDR3 length equals 14 residues. Between the trimmed V and J ends, which lost 8 bases and 0 bases, there was a span of 11 bases. The germline V gene has CDR1 LNHNV and CDR2 YYDKDF (reference sequence). CDR3 nucleotides: TGTGCCACCCAGTTACAGAGCTCTGGAAACACCATATATTTT. This translates into CATQLQSSGNTIYF.

The J gene is TRBJ2-7, the V gene TRBV6-5, with D possibly called TRBD1 or TRBD2 (5 bases each). V was clipped by 0 bases and J by 0 bases, with 9 bases between them. The CDR3 has 15 amino acids. Germline CDR1 MNHEY, CDR2 SVGAGI. CDR3 bases: TGTGCCAGCAGTTACTCGAGGGGAGCCTCCTACGAGCAGTACTTC. It specifies CASSYSRGASYEQYF.

Turning to this clone: Given a much more abundant clone one base away, this may be a read error. The chain carries TRBV6-1 and TRBJ2-2; D is possibly TRBD2 (7 bases). Germline V gene data show CDR1 as MNHNS and CDR2 as SASEGT. CDR3 length: 17 amino acids. The chain's CDR3 is CASCEGGGRAGTGELFF. The CDR3 region has the DNA TGTGCCAGCTGTGAAGGGGGGGGCAGGGCGGGTACCGGGGAGCTGTTTTTT.

This clone is labeled as medium-sized. This rearrangement joins TRBV6-1 to TRBJ2-3; D might be TRBD1 or TRBD2, each matching 5 bases. The CDR3 covers 14 residues. CDR1 and CDR2 from the germline V gene are MNHNS and SASEGT. Trimming took 8 bases from V and 4 from J, leaving 16 bases between them. The CDR3 coding sequence is TGTGCCAGCCAAGGTGGGGCGGGTTCAGATACGCAGTATTTT. Its protein product is CASQGGAGSDTQYF.

This clone was counted only a few times. The chain employs TRBV7-9 and TRBJ2-3; D not certain. Germline V gene data show CDR1 as SEHNR and CDR2 as FQNEAQ (reference sequence). Trimming removed 1 base from V and 2 bases from J, with 7 bases in between. The CDR3 length is 14 residues. The CDR3 reads CASSLDRHTDTQYF. The CDR3 DNA follows: TGTGCCAGCAGCTTAGACCGCCACACAGATACGCAGTATTTT. Supplemented by reference TRBV7-9 and TRBJ2-3, the full variable domain reads DTGVSQNPRHKITKRGQNVTFRCDPISEHNRLYWYRQTLGQGPEFLTYFQNEAQLEKSRLLSDRFSAERPKGSFSTLEIQRTEQGDSAMYLCASSLDRHTDTQYFGPGTRLTVL.

By share, this clone ranks as medium-sized. The chain couples TRBV7-9 to TRBJ2-7; possible D gene TRBD1, 5 bases. The V end was cut by 1 base, the J end by 3 bases, with 7 bases between. The CDR3 extends over 13 amino acids. Germline CDR1 reads SEHNR; CDR2 reads FQNEAQ (reference sequence). CDR3 bases: TGTGCCAGCAGCTTAGGACAGTACTACGAGCAGTACTTC. Translation: CASSLGQYYEQYF.

This rearrangement joins TRBV5-1 to TRBJ1-1, with 10 positions matching TRBD1. Looked up from germline, CDR1 is SGHRS and CDR2 is YFSETQ. The junction had 6 bases not matched to a gene; V was cut back by 4 bases and J by 0 bases. CDR3 size: 16 residues. The CDR3 region has the DNA TGCGCCAGCAGCCCCCGGACAGGGGGAATGAACACTGAAGCTTTCTTT. Amino acid sequence: CASSPRTGGMNTEAFF.

The V gene is TRBV19, the J gene TRBJ2-3; a possible D gene is TRBD2 (6 bases). The V gene's germline CDR1 is LNHDA and CDR2 SQIVND (reference sequence). Trimming took off 2 bases at V and 3 bases at J, with 12 bases between the two ends. The CDR3 runs to 15 residues. CDR3 residues: CASSISGRKTDTQYF. CDR3 nucleotides: TGTGCCAGTAGTATATCAGGGAGGAAGACAGATACGCAGTATTTT.

This clone is judged medium-sized. The J gene is TRBJ2-3, the V gene TRBV6-5; a possible D gene is TRBD2 (7 bases). The CDR3 runs 15 residues. From germline, CDR1 is MNHEY and CDR2 SVGAGI. V gave up 4 bases and J gave up 2 bases, with 13 bases separating them. For the CDR3, the DNA is TGTGCCAGCAGTTGGGGGGGCAGATCCACAGATACGCAGTATTTT. As protein: CASSWGGRSTDTQYF.

This clone appeared a few times. The V gene is TRBV27, the J gene TRBJ2-6, with D possibly called TRBD1 or TRBD2 (5 bases each). The V and J ends lost 6 bases and 3 bases respectively, with 21 bases between them. In germline, CDR1 is MNHEY, CDR2 SMNVEV (reference sequence). This CDR3 has 18 residues. CDR3 residues: CASRPTYWGRGGANVLTF. Here the CDR3 DNA reads TGTGCCAGCAGACCTACTTACTGGGGCCGGGGTGGGGCCAACGTCCTGACTTTC.

The sample holds a few counts of this clone. The chain combines TRBV5-6 with TRBJ1-2; 7 bases are shared with TRBD1. The CDR3 runs 13 residues. The V gene end was trimmed by 0 bases and the J gene end by 7 bases; junction bases not matched to a gene: 3. In germline, CDR1 is SGHDT, CDR2 YYEEEE. CDR3 bases: TGTGCCAGCAGCTTGGTTGCAGGGGGTGGCTACACCTTC. It yields the protein CASSLVAGGGYTF.

The rearrangement uses TRBV6-5 and TRBJ1-5; 7 bases align to TRBD1. Germline CDR1 is MNHEY and CDR2 is SVGAGI. The length of the CDR3 is 14 residues. J gave up 4 bases and V 6 bases, and 6 bases lay outside the gene matches. CDR3 sequence: CASRMNRGNQPQHF. CDR3 in DNA: TGTGCCAGCAGAATGAACAGGGGAAATCAGCCCCAGCATTTT.

This clone is classed as medium-sized (0.01 to 0.1%). The rearrangement joins TRBV7-2 to TRBJ1-4; D is perhaps TRBD1 (6 bases). This CDR3 comprises 15 residues. Trimming pared 3 bases from V and 8 bases from J, leaving 16 bases between. In germline, CDR1 is SGHTA, CDR2 FQGNSA. The CDR3 here is CASSFHQGSVEKLFF. CDR3 nucleotide sequence: TGTGCCAGCAGCTTTCATCAGGGGTCGGTCGAAAAACTGTTTTTT.

In this sample, this clone turned up a few times. A clone one base away is much larger, so this may be a read error. The V call is TRBV27, the J call TRBJ2-2; D is uncertain. This CDR3 spans 15 amino acids. Trimming pared 6 bases from V and 6 bases from J, leaving 17 bases between. In germline, CDR1 is MNHEY, CDR2 SMNVEV (reference sequence). The CDR3 DNA follows: TGTGCCAGCAGGTTAACCCTTCCCTCCGCCGGGGAGCTGTTTTTT. It encodes CASRLTLPSAGELFF.

There are a few counts of this clone. Other DNA sequences within the sample encode an identical CDR3. V gene TRBV5-5 combines with J gene TRBJ1-5, with D maybe TRBD1 (6 bases). Germline CDR1 SGHKS, CDR2 YYEKEE (reference sequence). Trimming removed 1 base from V and 7 bases from J, with 15 bases in between. The CDR3 consists of 15 residues. CDR3 sequence (DNA): TGTGCCAGCAGCTTGTTTTGGGGGCAAGGGCAGCCCCAGCATTTT. Protein product: CASSLFWGQGQPQHF.